This entry is about one T cell receptor beta chain. At one of its ends the junction is not consistent with the germline gene, which may arise from a read error. The sample belongs to a study of shared T cell receptors in the human thymus. CDR1 and CDR2 (germline): SNHLY, FYNNEI. The CDR3 runs to 9 residues. Generated by immunoSEQ multiplex PCR, the TCRdb table keeps only in-frame clones and is missing some. The sample records about 660,000 clones, about 89% being singletons. The sample was also linked to a second study, of human thymus T cells. From that study: The study used thymus tissue resected during corrective heart surgery. Gene usage for V and J segments appeared biased in thymic and blood repertoires. Thymic TCR repertoires of unrelated people reportedly overlapped highly.

The sequenced material came from thymocytes. The source is a boy younger than two with a congenital heart defect. This chain links TRBV2 with TRBJ2-7, with D unclear. CDR3 in amino acids: CASGEREDF. Written as DNA, the CDR3 is TGTGCCAGCGGCGAGCGAGAGGACTTC.